The text below deals with one T cell receptor beta chain. The antigen remains undetermined. The CDR3 runs to 14 residues. V gave up 0 bases and J gave up 5 bases; unmatched junction bases: 3. The germline CDR1 and CDR2 sequences are SGHRS and YFSETQ. The isolated RNA, all of it, was reverse transcribed, so expressed TCRB transcripts were what got sequenced. TCRdb keeps only in-frame clones here, not all; method: immunoSEQ multiplex PCR. This sample has roughly 300,000 clones, with approximately 14% found just once. The data are from a study of beta chain features in type 1 diabetes. Study findings and constraints: Whether TCRB rearrangement is influenced by HLA type went unresolved here. VDJ junctions from type 1 diabetes patients carried fewer insertions and larger deletions.

The sequence was collected from a man aged 25-45 years in good health. V and J are TRBV5-1 and TRBJ2-3; 7 nucleotides match TRBD2. Material: central memory CD4+ T cells from blood. CDR3 sequence: CASSLAGGRDTQYF. CDR3 sequence (DNA): TGCGCCAGCAGCTTGGCCGGGGGGAGAGATACGCAGTATTTT. The full variable domain, rest sourced from reference TRBV5-1 and TRBJ2-3, is KAGVTQTPRYLIKTRGQQVTLSCSPISGHRSVSWYQQTPGQGLQFLFEYFSETQRNKGNFPGRFSGRQFSNSRSEMNVSTLELGDSALYLCASSLAGGRDTQYFGPGTRLTVL.